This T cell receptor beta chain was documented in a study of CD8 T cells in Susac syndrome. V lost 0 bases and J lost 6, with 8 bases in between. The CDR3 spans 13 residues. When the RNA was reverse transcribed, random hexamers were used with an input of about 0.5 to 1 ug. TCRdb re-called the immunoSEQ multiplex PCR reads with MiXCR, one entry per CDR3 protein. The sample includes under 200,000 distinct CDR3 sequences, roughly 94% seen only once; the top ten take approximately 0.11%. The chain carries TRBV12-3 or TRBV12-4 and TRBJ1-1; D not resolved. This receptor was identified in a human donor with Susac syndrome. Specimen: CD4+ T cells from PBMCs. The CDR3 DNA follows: TGTGCCAGCAGTTTAGCTCGAACTTCTGAAGCTTTCTTT. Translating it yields CASSLARTSEAFF.